The sequence of this T cell receptor (beta chain) was determined in a study of T cell responses to AZD1222 COVID-19 vaccine. Overall study findings and caveats: Close to half of all spike-specific TCRs reportedly target regions of the variants that are unmutated. Spike-specific TCR breadth and depth were elevated following two AZD1222 doses. The sample set comprised mostly white British donors with more females, and clonal diversity was possibly underestimated. At baseline, seropositivity was found in only six or seven AZD1222 recipients.

After removal of 1 base from V and 8 bases from J, the junction contained 5 bases not matched to a gene. The CDR3 covers 15 residues. CDR1 is LNHNV and CDR2 is YYDKDF in the germline V gene (reference sequence). Remarks on this clone: The antigen remains unidentified.

The data were produced by immunoSEQ multiplex PCR, yet TCRdb's version contains in-frame clones alone and is incomplete. There are 89,000 or so clones in the sample; about 86% occur only once, and 5.6% lies in the top ten. V is TRBV15 and J is TRBJ1-6, with 7 bases matching TRBD1. Sequenced here: peripheral blood, sampled 28 days after the second AZD1222 dose. The clonotype was recovered from an adult who received the AZD1222 COVID-19 vaccine. The CDR3 protein is CATSRAGGGDSPLHF. The CDR3 nucleotides are TGTGCCACCAGCAGAGCAGGAGGGGGCGATTCACCCCTCCACTTT.